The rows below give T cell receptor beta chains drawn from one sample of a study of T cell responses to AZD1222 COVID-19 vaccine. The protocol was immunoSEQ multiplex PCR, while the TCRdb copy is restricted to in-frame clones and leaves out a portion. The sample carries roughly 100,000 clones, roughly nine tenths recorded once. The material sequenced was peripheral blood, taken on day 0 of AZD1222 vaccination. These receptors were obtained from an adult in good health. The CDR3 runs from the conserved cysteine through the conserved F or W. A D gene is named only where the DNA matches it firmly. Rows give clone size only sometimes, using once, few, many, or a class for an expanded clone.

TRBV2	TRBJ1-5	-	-	TGTGCCAGCAGTGTGGTACTGGGGGCGCGGAATCAGCCCCAGCATTTT	CASSVVLGARNQPQHF
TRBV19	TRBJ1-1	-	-	TGTGCCAGTAGTATAGATCTAGAGGAAACAACTGAAGCTTTCTTT	CASSIDLEETTEAFF
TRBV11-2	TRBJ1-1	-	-	TGTGCCAGCAGCTTTTCGGGGGCTGGAACTGAAGCTTTCTTT	CASSFSGAGTEAFF
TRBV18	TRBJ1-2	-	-	TGTGCCAGCTCCGAAATACAGGGCCTTAACTATGGCTACACCTTC	CASSEIQGLNYGYTF
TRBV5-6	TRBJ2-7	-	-	TGTGCCAGCAGCTTGACTAGCACCTACGAGCAGTACTTC	CASSLTSTYEQYF
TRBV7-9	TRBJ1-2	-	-	TGTGCCAGCAGCTGGGGGAGCAGAGCTAACTATGGCTACACCTTC	CASSWGSRANYGYTF
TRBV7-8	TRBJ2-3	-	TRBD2	TGTGCCAGCAGCTTAGGGGAGGGCCACACAGATACGCAGTATTTT	CASSLGEGHTDTQYF
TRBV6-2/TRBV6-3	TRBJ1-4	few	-	TGTGCCAGCAGTTACGACGAGACTGAAAAACTGTTTTTT	CASSYDETEKLFF
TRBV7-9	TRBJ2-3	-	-	TGTGCCAGCAGCCTACGGTTGGCAGATACGCAGTATTTT	CASSLRLADTQYF
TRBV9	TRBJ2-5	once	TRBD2	TGTGCCAGCAGCCCCCGACTAGCGGGGGAGGAGACCCAGTACTTC	CASSPRLAGEETQYF
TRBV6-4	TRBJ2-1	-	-	TGTGCCAGCAGTGAGGGGAGCAACAATGAGCAGTTCTTC	CASSEGSNNEQFF
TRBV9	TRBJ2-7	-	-	TGTGCCAGCAGCGAAGGACACCCTCAGGACGAGCAGTACTTC	CASSEGHPQDEQYF
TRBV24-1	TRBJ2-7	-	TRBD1	TGTGCCACCAGTGATGCCGCTGGGACAGGGAACGGCTACGAGCAGTACTTC	CATSDAAGTGNGYEQYF
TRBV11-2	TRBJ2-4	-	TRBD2	TGTGCCAGCAGCGTTCGGACTAGCGGGGGTGGAAACATTCAGTACTTC	CASSVRTSGGGNIQYF
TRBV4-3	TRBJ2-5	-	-	TGCGCCAGCAGCCAGCCGCCAAAGAACCAAGAGACCCAGTACTTC	CASSQPPKNQETQYF
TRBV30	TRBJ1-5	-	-	TGTGCCTGGAACCTAATGAATAGCAATCAGCCCCAGCATTTT	CAWNLMNSNQPQHF
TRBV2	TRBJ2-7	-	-	TGTGCCAGCAGTCTCACTTACACCAAGAGCTCCTACGAGCAGTACTTC	CASSLTYTKSSYEQYF
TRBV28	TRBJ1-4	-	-	TGTGCCAGCAGTTTATCTGACCAGGGCGGTGAAAAACTGTTTTTT	CASSLSDQGGEKLFF
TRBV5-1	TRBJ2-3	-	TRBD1	TGCGCCAGCAGAGTACAGGGGTTCACAGATACGCAGTATTTT	CASRVQGFTDTQYF
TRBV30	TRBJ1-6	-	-	TGTGCCTGGTCTTGGGCAGGGAATTCACCCCTCCACTTT	CAWSWAGNSPLHF
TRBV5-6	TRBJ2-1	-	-	TGTGCCAGCAGCTTAGGCTCAGGATACAATGAGCAGTTCTTC	CASSLGSGYNEQFF
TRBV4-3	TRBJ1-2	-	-	TGCGCCAGCAGCCAAGATTTCGGGGGGGGAGGCTATGGCTACACCTTC	CASSQDFGGGGYGYTF
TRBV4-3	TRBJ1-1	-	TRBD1	TGCGCCAGCAGCCAAGATCAACAGGGGGGGATGAACACTGAAGCTTTCTTT	CASSQDQQGGMNTEAFF
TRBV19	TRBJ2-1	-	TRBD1	TGTGCCAGTAGTTCCCCACAGACAGGGACCCCTGACAATGAGCAGTTCTTC	CASSSPQTGTPDNEQFF
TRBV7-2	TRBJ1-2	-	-	TGTGCCAGCAGCCCCCAAGGGACCGCGAACTATGGCTACACCTTC	CASSPQGTANYGYTF
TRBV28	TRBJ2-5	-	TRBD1	TGTGCCAGCAGGCGGACAGGTCAAGAGACCCAGTACTTC	CASRRTGQETQYF
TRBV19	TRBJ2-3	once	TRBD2	TGTGCCAGTAGTATGGAAGCGGGGTCCTCGCTCACAGATACGCAGTATTTT	CASSMEAGSSLTDTQYF
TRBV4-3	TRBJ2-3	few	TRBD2	TGCGCCAGCAGCCAGCCACCGGGGACTAGCGGCTCAGATACGCAGTATTTT	CASSQPPGTSGSDTQYF
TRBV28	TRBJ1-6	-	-	TGTGCCAGCAGAGGGTCCACAGGGCCAAATTCACCCCTCCACTTT	CASRGSTGPNSPLHF
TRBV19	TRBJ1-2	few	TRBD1	TGTGCCAGTAGGAAAACAGGGGCAAGGGGCTACACCTTC	CASRKTGARGYTF
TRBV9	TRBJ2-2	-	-	TGTGCCAGCAGCGTTGGTTCTACAGATTACAACACCGGGGAGCTGTTTTTT	CASSVGSTDYNTGELFF
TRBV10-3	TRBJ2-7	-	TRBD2	TGTGCCACCCACGGATATAGCGGGGACTCCTACGAGCAGTACTTC	CATHGYSGDSYEQYF
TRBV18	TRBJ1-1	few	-	TGTGCCAGCTCAACACTAGGAGGACTGAACACTGAAGCTTTCTTT	CASSTLGGLNTEAFF